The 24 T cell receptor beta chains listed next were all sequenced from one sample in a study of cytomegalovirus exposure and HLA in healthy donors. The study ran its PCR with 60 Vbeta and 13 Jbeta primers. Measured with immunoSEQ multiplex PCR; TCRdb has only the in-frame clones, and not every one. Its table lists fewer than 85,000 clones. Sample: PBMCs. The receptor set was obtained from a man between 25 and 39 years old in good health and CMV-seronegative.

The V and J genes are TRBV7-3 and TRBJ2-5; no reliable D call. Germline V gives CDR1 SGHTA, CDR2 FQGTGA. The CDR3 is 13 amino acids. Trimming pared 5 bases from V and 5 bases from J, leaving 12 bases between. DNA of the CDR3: TGTGCCAGCAGCCTCCACCGACTGGAGACCCAGTACTTC. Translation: CASSLHRLETQYF.

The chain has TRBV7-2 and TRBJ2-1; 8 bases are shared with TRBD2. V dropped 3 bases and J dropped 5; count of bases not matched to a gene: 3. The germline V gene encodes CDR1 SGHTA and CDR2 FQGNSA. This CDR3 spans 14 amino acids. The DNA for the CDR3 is TGTGCCAGCAGCTTGGTAGCGGGGAACAATGAGCAGTTCTTC. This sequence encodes CASSLVAGNNEQFF.

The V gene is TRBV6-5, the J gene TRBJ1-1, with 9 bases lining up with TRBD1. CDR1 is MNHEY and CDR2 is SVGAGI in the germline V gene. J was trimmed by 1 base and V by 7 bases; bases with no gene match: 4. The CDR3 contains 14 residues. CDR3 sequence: CASTPGQGNTEAFF. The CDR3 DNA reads TGTGCCAGCACTCCGGGACAGGGGAACACTGAAGCTTTCTTT.

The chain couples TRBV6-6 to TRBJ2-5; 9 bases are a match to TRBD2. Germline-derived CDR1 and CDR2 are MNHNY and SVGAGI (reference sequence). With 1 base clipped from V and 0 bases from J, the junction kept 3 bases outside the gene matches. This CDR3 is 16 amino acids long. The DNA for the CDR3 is TGTGCCAGCAGTTACTGGAGCGGGGGGTACCAAGAGACCCAGTACTTC. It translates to CASSYWSGGYQETQYF.

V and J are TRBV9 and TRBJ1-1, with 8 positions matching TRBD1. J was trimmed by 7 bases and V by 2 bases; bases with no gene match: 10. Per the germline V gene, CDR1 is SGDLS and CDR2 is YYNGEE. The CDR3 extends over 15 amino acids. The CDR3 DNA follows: TGTGCCAGCAGCGTCTCACCCAGGGGGCAGGGTGAAGCTTTCTTT. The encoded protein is CASSVSPRGQGEAFF.

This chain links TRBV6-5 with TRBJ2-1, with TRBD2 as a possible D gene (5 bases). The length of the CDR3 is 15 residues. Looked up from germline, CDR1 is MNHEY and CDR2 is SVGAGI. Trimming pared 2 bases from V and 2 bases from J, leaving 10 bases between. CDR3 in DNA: TGTGCCAGCAGTTACAGAGCGGAGACCTACAATGAGCAGTTCTTC. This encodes CASSYRAETYNEQFF.

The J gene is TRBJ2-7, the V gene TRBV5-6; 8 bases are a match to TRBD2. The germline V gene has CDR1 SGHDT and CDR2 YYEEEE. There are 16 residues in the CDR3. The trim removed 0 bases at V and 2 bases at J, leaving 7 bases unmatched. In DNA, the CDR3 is TGTGCCAGCAGCTTGGTCGAGCGGGGGTGGACCTACGAGCAGTACTTC. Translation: CASSLVERGWTYEQYF.

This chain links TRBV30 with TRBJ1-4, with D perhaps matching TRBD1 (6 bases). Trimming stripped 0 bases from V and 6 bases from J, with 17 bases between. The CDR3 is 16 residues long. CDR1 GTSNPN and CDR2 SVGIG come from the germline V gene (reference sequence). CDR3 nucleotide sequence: TGTGCCTGGAGTGTAGGGGACATTATTTGGCATGAAAAACTGTTTTTT. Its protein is CAWSVGDIIWHEKLFF.

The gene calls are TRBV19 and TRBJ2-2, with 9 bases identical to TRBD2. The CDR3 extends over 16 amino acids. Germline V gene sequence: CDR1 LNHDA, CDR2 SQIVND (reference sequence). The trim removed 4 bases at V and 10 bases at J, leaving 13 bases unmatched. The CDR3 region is CASSTRGGLASAELFF. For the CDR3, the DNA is TGTGCCAGTAGTACCAGGGGAGGACTAGCGTCCGCGGAGCTGTTTTTT.

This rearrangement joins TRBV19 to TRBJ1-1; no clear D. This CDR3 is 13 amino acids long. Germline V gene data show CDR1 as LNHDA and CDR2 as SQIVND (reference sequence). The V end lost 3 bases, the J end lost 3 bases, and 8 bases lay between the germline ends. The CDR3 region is CASSMRDYTEAFF. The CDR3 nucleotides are TGTGCCAGTAGTATGAGGGATTACACTGAAGCTTTCTTT.

The CDR3 nucleotides are TGTGCCAGCAGCCAGAAGGGAGGAGAGACCCAGTACTTC. Protein product: CASSQKGGETQYF. The V gene is TRBV14, the J gene TRBJ2-5; perhaps TRBD2 as D (6 bases). Trimming cost V 3 bases and J 4 bases, with 9 bases left between them. CDR1 and CDR2 from the germline V gene are SGHDN and FVKESK. The CDR3 loop spans 13 amino acids.

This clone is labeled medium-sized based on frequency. Here the CDR3 DNA reads TGTGCCAGCAGCTCCAGGGGGCTCCCCCACTCTGGGGCCAACGTCCTGACTTTC. Protein sequence: CASSSRGLPHSGANVLTF. V gene TRBV11-2 combines with J gene TRBJ2-6; TRBD1 aligns across 8 bases. V shed 4 bases and J 0 bases; nucleotides not matched to a gene: 8. The germline V gene encodes CDR1 SGHAT and CDR2 FQNNGV. This CDR3 region has 18 residues.

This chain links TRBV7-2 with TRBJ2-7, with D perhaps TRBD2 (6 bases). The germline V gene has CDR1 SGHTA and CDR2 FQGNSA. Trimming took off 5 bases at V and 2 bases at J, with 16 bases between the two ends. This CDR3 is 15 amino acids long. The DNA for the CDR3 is TGTGCCAGCAGCATGGGCGGGACTCCAGCCTACGAGCAGTACTTC. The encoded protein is CASSMGGTPAYEQYF.

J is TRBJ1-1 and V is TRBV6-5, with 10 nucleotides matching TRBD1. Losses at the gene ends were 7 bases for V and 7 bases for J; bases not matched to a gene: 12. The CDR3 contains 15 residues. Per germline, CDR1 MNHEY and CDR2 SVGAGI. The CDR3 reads CASIPARTGGIEAFF. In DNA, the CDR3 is TGTGCCAGCATCCCCGCGAGGACAGGGGGGATTGAAGCTTTCTTT.

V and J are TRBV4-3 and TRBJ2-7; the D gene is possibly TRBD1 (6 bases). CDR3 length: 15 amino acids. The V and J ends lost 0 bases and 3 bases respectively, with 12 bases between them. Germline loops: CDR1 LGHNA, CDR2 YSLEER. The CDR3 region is CASSQDPRTDYEQYF. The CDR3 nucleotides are TGCGCCAGCAGCCAAGATCCCCGGACAGACTACGAGCAGTACTTC.

The CDR3 nucleotides read TGTGCCAGCAGCTCCGGGACAGGGGGTGATCAGCCCCAGCATTTT. Translation gives CASSSGTGGDQPQHF. V is TRBV6-5 and J is TRBJ1-5, with 11 bases matching TRBD1. V dropped 6 bases and J dropped 5; count of bases not matched to a gene: 6. In germline, CDR1 is MNHEY, CDR2 SVGAGI. This CDR3 has 15 residues.

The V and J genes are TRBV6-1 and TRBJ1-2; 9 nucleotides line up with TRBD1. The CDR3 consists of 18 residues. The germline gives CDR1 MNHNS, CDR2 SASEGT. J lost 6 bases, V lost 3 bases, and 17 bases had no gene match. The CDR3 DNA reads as TGTGCCAGCAGTGACCGGGACAGGGTTGGGCTCTCCGGAGATGGCTACACCTTC. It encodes CASSDRDRVGLSGDGYTF.

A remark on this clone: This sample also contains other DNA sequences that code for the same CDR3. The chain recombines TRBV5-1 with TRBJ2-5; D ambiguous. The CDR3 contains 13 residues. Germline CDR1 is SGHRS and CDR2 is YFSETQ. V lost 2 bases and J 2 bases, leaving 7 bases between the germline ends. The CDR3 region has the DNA TGCGCCAGCAGCTTAGCCGTGCAAGAGACCCAGTACTTC. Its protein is CASSLAVQETQYF.

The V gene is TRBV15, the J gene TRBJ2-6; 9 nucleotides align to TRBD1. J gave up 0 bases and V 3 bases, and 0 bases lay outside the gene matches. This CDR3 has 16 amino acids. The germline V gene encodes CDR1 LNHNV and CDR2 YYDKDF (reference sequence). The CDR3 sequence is CATSRTGGSGANVLTF. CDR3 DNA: TGTGCCACCAGCAGGACAGGGGGCTCTGGGGCCAACGTCCTGACTTTC.

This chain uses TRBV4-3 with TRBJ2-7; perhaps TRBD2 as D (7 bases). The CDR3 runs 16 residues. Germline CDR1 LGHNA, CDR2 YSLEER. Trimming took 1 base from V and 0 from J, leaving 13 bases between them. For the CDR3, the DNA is TGCGCCAGCAGCCAAGGGGGGCTAGCGGTCTCCTACGAGCAGTACTTC. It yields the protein CASSQGGLAVSYEQYF.

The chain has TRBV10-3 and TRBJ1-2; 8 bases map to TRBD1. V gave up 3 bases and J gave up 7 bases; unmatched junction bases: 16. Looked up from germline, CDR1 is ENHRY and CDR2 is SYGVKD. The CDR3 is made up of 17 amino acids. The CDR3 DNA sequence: TGTGCCATCAGTGATTTCGGACAGGGTGATTACGAGGGTGGCTACACCTTC. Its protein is CAISDFGQGDYEGGYTF.

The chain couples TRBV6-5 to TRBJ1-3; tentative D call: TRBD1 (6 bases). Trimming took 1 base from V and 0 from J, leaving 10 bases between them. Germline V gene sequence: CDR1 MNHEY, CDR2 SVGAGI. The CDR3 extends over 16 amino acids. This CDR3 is CASSYLPQGSGNTIYF. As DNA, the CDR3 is TGTGCCAGCAGTTACTTACCACAGGGCTCTGGAAACACCATATATTTT.

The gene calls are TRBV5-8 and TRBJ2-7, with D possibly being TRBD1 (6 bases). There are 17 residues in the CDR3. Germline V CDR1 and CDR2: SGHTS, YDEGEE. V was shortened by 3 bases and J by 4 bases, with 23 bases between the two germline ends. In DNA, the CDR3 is TGTGCCAGCAGCTGGCATCCTTTACAGGGCTTACGTTACGAGCAGTACTTC. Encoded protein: CASSWHPLQGLRYEQYF.

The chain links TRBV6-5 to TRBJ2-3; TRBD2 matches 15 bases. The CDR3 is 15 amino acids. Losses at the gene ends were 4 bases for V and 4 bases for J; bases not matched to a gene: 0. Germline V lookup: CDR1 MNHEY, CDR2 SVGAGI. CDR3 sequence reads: CASSWTSGRADTQYF. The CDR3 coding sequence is TGTGCCAGCAGTTGGACTAGCGGGAGGGCAGATACGCAGTATTTT.